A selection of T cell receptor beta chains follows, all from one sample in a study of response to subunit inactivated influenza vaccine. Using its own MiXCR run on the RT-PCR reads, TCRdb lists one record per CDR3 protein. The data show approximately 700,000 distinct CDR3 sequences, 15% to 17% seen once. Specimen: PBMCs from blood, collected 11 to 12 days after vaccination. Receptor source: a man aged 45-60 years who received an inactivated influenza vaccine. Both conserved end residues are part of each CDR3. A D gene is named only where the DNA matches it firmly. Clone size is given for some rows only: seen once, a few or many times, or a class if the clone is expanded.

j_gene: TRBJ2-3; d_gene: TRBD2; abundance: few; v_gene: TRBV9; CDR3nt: TGTGCCAGCAGCGGGGACCCCTCGACTAGCGATTCGGATACGCAGTATTTT; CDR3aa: CASSGDPSTSDSDTQYF
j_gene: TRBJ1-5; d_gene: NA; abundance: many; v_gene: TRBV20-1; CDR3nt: TGCAGTGCTAGAGCGCAGAATCATCAGCCCCAGCATTTT; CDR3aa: CSARAQNHQPQHF
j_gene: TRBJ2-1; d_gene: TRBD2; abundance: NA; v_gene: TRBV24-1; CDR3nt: TGTGCCACCAGTGATTTCGGGGGGGACAATGAGCAGTTCTTC; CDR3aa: CATSDFGGDNEQFF
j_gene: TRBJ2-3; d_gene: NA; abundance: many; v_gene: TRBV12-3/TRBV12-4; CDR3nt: TGTGCCAGCACCGACCGCCGGGGCCGAACGGGCACAGATACGCAGTATTTT; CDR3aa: CASTDRRGRTGTDTQYF
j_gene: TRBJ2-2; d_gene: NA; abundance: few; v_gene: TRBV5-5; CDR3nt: TGTGCCAGCAGCCTATTTGGGACTCAACCCACCGGGGAGCTGTTTTTT; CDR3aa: CASSLFGTQPTGELFF
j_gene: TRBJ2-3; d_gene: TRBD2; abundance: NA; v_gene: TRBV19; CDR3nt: TGTGCCAGTAGTATAGATCGGGGGGGCCGAGATACGCAGTATTTT; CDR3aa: CASSIDRGGRDTQYF
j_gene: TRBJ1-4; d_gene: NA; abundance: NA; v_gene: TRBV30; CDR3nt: TGTGCCTGGACACCCGGGATGGGGTGGAATGAAAAACTGTTTTTT; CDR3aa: CAWTPGMGWNEKLFF
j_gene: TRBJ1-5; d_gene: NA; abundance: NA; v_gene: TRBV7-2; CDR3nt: TGTGCCAGCAGCTTAGTCCCTCGTGGGGATCAGCCCCAGCATTTT; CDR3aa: CASSLVPRGDQPQHF
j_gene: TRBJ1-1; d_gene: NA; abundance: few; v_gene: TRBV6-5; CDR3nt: TGTGCCAGCAGTTCACATGATGTGAACACTGAAGCTTTCTTT; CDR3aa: CASSSHDVNTEAFF
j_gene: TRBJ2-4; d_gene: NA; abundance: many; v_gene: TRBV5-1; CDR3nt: TGCGCCAGCAGCTTGGCTGGGGAAAACATTCAGTACTTC; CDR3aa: CASSLAGENIQYF